The 24 T cell receptor beta chains reported below all come from one sample, sequenced in a study of CD8 T cells in Susac syndrome. RNA in amounts of roughly 0.5 to 1 ug was reverse transcribed with random hexamers. Each CDR3 protein is one row after TCRdb ran MiXCR on the immunoSEQ multiplex PCR reads. The table has 150,000 to 200,000 distinct CDR3 sequences, more than 85% seen once. Input material: CD4+ T cells from PBMCs. Receptors originate from a human donor with Susac syndrome.

The V gene is TRBV20-1, the J gene TRBJ1-6, with a weak D call TRBD1 (5 bases). Germline loops: CDR1 DFQATT, CDR2 SNEGSKA (reference sequence). This CDR3 region has 16 residues. V lost 5 bases to trimming and J lost 0 bases, with 14 bases between them. The CDR3 region is CSAGKPGSSYNSPLHF. CDR3 sequence (DNA): TGCAGTGCTGGGAAACCAGGGAGCTCCTATAATTCACCCCTCCACTTT.

The CDR3 sequence is CAWEGRIKEQYF. Here the CDR3 DNA reads TGTGCCTGGGAGGGTCGTATTAAAGAGCAGTACTTC. V usage is TRBV30 and J usage is TRBJ2-7; a weak D match, TRBD2 (5 bases). V was pared by 5 bases and J by 7 bases, with 15 bases between. Germline V lookup: CDR1 GTSNPN, CDR2 SVGIG (reference sequence). The CDR3 covers 12 residues.

The V gene is TRBV7-9, the J gene TRBJ2-1, with 8 bases matching TRBD2. Trimming cost V 2 bases and J 0 bases; bases outside gene matches: 3. The CDR3 is made up of 16 amino acids. Germline CDR1 is SEHNR and CDR2 is FQNEAQ (reference sequence). CDR3 residues: CASSLSGRASYNEQFF. CDR3 in DNA: TGTGCCAGCAGCTTATCCGGGAGGGCCTCCTACAATGAGCAGTTCTTC.

This chain connects TRBV5-4 to TRBJ2-5, with 8 bases aligning to TRBD1. Germline trimming cut 4 bases from V and 2 bases from J; bases unmatched to any gene: 7. Germline-derived CDR1 and CDR2 are SGHNT and YYREEE (reference sequence). The CDR3 covers 15 residues. The CDR3 DNA is TGTGCCAGCAGCAGGGCGACAGGGGTACAAGAGACCCAGTACTTC. It yields the protein CASSRATGVQETQYF.

The CDR3 loop reads CASSISGGLFF. Written as DNA, the CDR3 is TGTGCCAGCAGTATATCGGGGGGACTGTTTTTT. This chain uses TRBV28 with TRBJ1-4; D is possibly TRBD1 (5 bases). Germline loops: CDR1 MDHEN, CDR2 SYDVKM. The CDR3 is made up of 11 amino acids. Trimming took off 5 bases at V and 13 bases at J, with 11 bases between the two ends.

The sample holds one count of this clonotype. The chain has TRBV6-2 or TRBV6-3 and TRBJ2-7; D is ambiguous. The V end was cut by 2 bases, the J end by 6 bases, with 11 bases between. CDR1 and CDR2 from the germline V gene are MNHEY and SVGEGT. There are 13 residues in the CDR3. The CDR3 DNA reads as TGTGCCAGCAGTTACCCCCGCACCCGCGAGCAGTACTTC. It specifies CASSYPRTREQYF.

This sequence joins TRBV7-9 and TRBJ2-3; tentative D call: TRBD1 (6 bases). The CDR3 is made up of 15 amino acids. The germline V and J ends were trimmed by 5 bases and 3 bases, with 15 bases remaining between them. Germline CDR1 reads SEHNR; CDR2 reads FQNEAQ (reference sequence). In DNA, the CDR3 is TGTGCCAGCAGCCCGCGACTGAGGGGGACAGATACGCAGTATTTT. This gives the protein CASSPRLRGTDTQYF.

This chain links TRBV18 with TRBJ1-3, with a tentative D call TRBD1 (6 bases). Between the trimmed V and J ends, which lost 6 bases and 4 bases, there was a span of 13 bases. Germline values: CDR1 KGHSH, CDR2 LQKENI. This CDR3 is 14 amino acids long. The CDR3 bases are TGTGCCAGCTCCCCCGGGACACAAGGAAACACCATATATTTT. This sequence encodes CASSPGTQGNTIYF.

In this sample, this clonotype turned up a few times. J is TRBJ2-1 and V is TRBV20-1, with 7 nucleotides matching TRBD2. Looked up from germline, CDR1 is DFQATT and CDR2 is SNEGSKA (reference sequence). Trimming at V came to 4 bases and at J to 13 bases, leaving 13 bases not matched to a gene. The length of the CDR3 is 13 residues. DNA for the CDR3: TGCAGTGCTATGTTTGGGACTAACGTTTTTCAGTTCTTC. Protein product: CSAMFGTNVFQFF.

The chain uses TRBV4-1 and TRBJ2-1, with 8 bases matching TRBD2. The CDR3 consists of 15 residues. CDR1 and CDR2 from the germline V gene are MGHRA and YSYEKL. Germline trimming cut 0 bases from V and 9 bases from J; bases unmatched to any gene: 7. In nucleotides, the CDR3 is TGCGCCAGCAGCCAAGATGCCGGGGGGGCCTTTGAGCAGTTCTTC. Its protein is CASSQDAGGAFEQFF.

The gene calls are TRBV6-6 and TRBJ2-3; D possibly corresponds to TRBD2 (6 bases). The CDR3 loop spans 13 amino acids. The germline CDR1 and CDR2 sequences are MNHNY and SVGAGI (reference sequence). Trimming left V 10 bases short and J 2 bases short, with 13 bases between. CDR3 nucleotides: TGTGCCACCCTGGGACTTGCCACAGATACGCAGTATTTT. Protein product: CATLGLATDTQYF.

J is TRBJ2-1 and V is TRBV25-1; D unresolved. Deletions cut 5 bases from V and 1 base from J, with 15 bases between. The germline gives CDR1 MGHDK, CDR2 SYGVNS. This CDR3 is built from 16 residues. The CDR3 loop is CASSSPQALSYNEQFF. The DNA of the CDR3 is TGTGCCAGCAGTAGCCCTCAGGCGTTGTCCTACAATGAGCAGTTCTTC.

This rearrangement joins TRBV5-6 to TRBJ2-6; D unclear. V was clipped by 2 bases and J by 5 bases, with 8 bases between them. This CDR3 comprises 14 residues. CDR1 is SGHDT, CDR2 YYEEEE, per germline. The CDR3 loop is CASSLPDRANVLTF. In DNA, the CDR3 is TGTGCCAGCAGCTTACCCGACAGGGCCAACGTCCTGACTTTC.

V gene TRBV4-1 combines with J gene TRBJ2-3; D call uncertain. The CDR3 totals 15 residues. Germline CDR1 MGHRA, CDR2 YSYEKL. Trimming removed 0 bases at V and 3 bases at J, with 10 bases between. The CDR3 nucleotides are TGCGCCAGCAGCCAAGATGGCCAGAATACAGATACGCAGTATTTT. It yields the protein CASSQDGQNTDTQYF.

This chain links TRBV20-1 with TRBJ2-5; D is perhaps TRBD2 (6 bases). The V gene lost 0 bases and the J gene lost 2 bases, with 10 bases spanning the gap. Germline CDR1 DFQATT, CDR2 SNEGSKA (reference sequence). This CDR3 has 14 amino acids. The CDR3 protein is CSARDGRRQETQYF. The DNA of the CDR3 is TGCAGTGCTAGAGACGGGAGAAGACAAGAGACCCAGTACTTC.

The rearrangement uses TRBV7-9 and TRBJ2-7; D is unresolved. V was pared by 2 bases and J by 3 bases, with 8 bases between. This CDR3 spans 13 amino acids. From germline, CDR1 is SEHNR and CDR2 FQNEAQ (reference sequence). CDR3 region: CASSLSSYYEQYF. CDR3 bases: TGTGCCAGCAGCTTAAGCAGTTACTACGAGCAGTACTTC.

A remark on this clonotype: The junction differs from germline at one of its ends, possibly a read error. The V gene is TRBV7-9, the J gene TRBJ2-7; TRBD2 matches 13 bases. Per germline, CDR1 SEHNR and CDR2 FQNEAQ (reference sequence). The CDR3 totals 14 residues. CDR3 protein: CASSSHGTSGISNF. The CDR3 DNA sequence: TGTGCCAGCAGCTCCCACGGGACTAGCGGGATTTCGAACTTC.

This chain uses TRBV5-1 with TRBJ2-1, with 11 positions matching TRBD2. With V trimmed by 3 bases and J by 4 bases, 9 bases remained unmatched. The CDR3 extends over 17 amino acids. Germline V gene lookup returns CDR1 SGHRS and CDR2 YFSETQ. The CDR3 sequence: CASSSSSGTSGYNEQFF. The CDR3 region has the DNA TGCGCCAGCAGCTCTTCCTCCGGGACTAGCGGTTACAATGAGCAGTTCTTC.

Details on this clonotype: It is likely a read error, because the conserved phenylalanine at the end of the CDR3 is missing. The CDR3 is CASSPLAGGPGETQYL. DNA for the CDR3: TGCGCCAGCAGCCCACTAGCGGGAGGGCCGGGAGAGACCCAGTACCTC. This chain connects TRBV4-1 to TRBJ2-5; 13 nucleotides align to TRBD2. V shed 4 bases, J shed 4 bases, and the junction held 6 bases outside the gene matches. This CDR3 contains 16 residues. Germline values: CDR1 MGHRA, CDR2 YSYEKL.

The J gene is TRBJ2-5, the V gene TRBV29-1, with 12 nucleotides matching TRBD1. J was trimmed by 5 bases and V by 7 bases; bases with no gene match: 8. This CDR3 has 14 amino acids. Germline V gene data show CDR1 as SQVTM and CDR2 as ANQGSEA. CDR3 in amino acids: CSARDRGREETQYF. DNA for the CDR3: TGCAGCGCAAGGGACAGGGGGCGAGAGGAGACCCAGTACTTC. The whole variable domain, filled in from reference TRBV29-1 and TRBJ2-5, reads SAVISQKPSRDICQRGTSLTIQCQVDSQVTMMFWYRQQPGQSLTLIATANQGSEATYESGFVIDKFPISRPNLTFSTLTVSNMSPEDSSIYLCSARDRGREETQYFGPGTRLLVL.

The chain recombines TRBV19 with TRBJ2-1; either TRBD1 or TRBD2 may fit D (5 bases each). Trimming pared 6 bases from V and 3 bases from J, leaving 15 bases between. The CDR3 is 15 residues long. Germline assignment: CDR1 LNHDA and CDR2 SQIVND (reference sequence). CDR3: CASSPLRGRYNEQFF. CDR3 DNA: TGTGCCAGTAGCCCCCTGAGGGGTCGCTACAATGAGCAGTTCTTC. Full variable domain (missing parts from reference TRBV19 and TRBJ2-1): DGGITQSPKYLFRKEGQNVTLSCEQNLNHDAMYWYRQDPGQGLRLIYYSQIVNDFQKGDIAEGYSVSREKKESFPLTVTSAQKNPTAFYLCASSPLRGRYNEQFFGPGTRLTVL.

The V gene is TRBV2, the J gene TRBJ2-4; no firm D call. The CDR3 covers 13 residues. The V and J ends lost 8 bases and 0 bases respectively, with 8 bases between them. Germline CDR1 and CDR2: SNHLY and FYNNEI. The CDR3, as DNA: TGTGCCAGCCATTACAGAGCCAAAAACATTCAGTACTTC. It is translated as CASHYRAKNIQYF.

The chain has TRBV6-1 and TRBJ2-5; 11 nucleotides align to TRBD1. This CDR3 spans 16 amino acids. Trimming cost V 7 bases and J 5 bases; bases outside gene matches: 12. Germline CDR1 and CDR2: MNHNS and SASEGT. CDR3 nucleotides: TGTGCCAGCATCATTTATGGGACAGGGGGTTGGGAGACCCAGTACTTC. This gives the protein CASIIYGTGGWETQYF.

This clonotype was counted only a few times. The V and J genes are TRBV4-1 and TRBJ2-7; 8 nucleotides line up with TRBD2. The CDR3 is 16 amino acids. The V gene's germline CDR1 is MGHRA and CDR2 YSYEKL. With 4 bases clipped from V and 0 bases from J, the junction kept 8 bases outside the gene matches. CDR3 sequence: CASSLTNSGNSYEQYF. The CDR3 DNA follows: TGCGCCAGCAGCCTGACCAATAGCGGGAACTCCTACGAGCAGTACTTC.